The 19 T cell receptor beta chains presented below share a single source sample, sequenced in a study of CD8+CD57+ T cells in acquired aplastic anemia. Sequencing involved patients with CD8+CD57+ cell expansion previously shown by flow cytometry. According to the study, genomic DNA was the template for TCR beta VDJ and CDR3 profiling. Via MiXCR, TCRdb re-called the reads, giving one row per CDR3 protein. Among hundreds of thousands of distinct CDR3 sequences, around 30% were seen once, and the ten largest hold 0.7% to 1%. Sequences were obtained from sorted CD4+, CD8+, or CD8+CD57+ T cells (not recorded which) from PBMCs. The receptors come from a human donor with aplastic anemia.

The chain uses TRBV19 and TRBJ2-3; 15 nucleotides align to TRBD2. This CDR3 has 14 residues. V was pared by 7 bases and J by 14 bases, with 10 bases of the junction left unmatched. Germline V CDR1 and CDR2: LNHDA, SQIVND (reference sequence). CDR3 sequence (DNA): TGTGCCAGTATGCCGGGACTAGCGGGGGGCCCTTGGTATTTT. Translated, it gives CASMPGLAGGPWYF.

At least ten counts were recorded for this clonotype. The chain uses TRBV2 and TRBJ1-1; D is ambiguous. This CDR3 has 12 residues. Germline CDR1 reads SNHLY; CDR2 reads FYNNEI. Trimming cost V 4 bases and J 10 bases, with 13 bases left between them. CDR3 nucleotides: TGTGCCAGCAGTGGGTCTGGCGGCGGAGCTTTCTTT. Residues: CASSGSGGGAFF.

The chain has TRBV2 and TRBJ2-7; tentative D call: TRBD1 (5 bases). Germline V gene lookup returns CDR1 SNHLY and CDR2 FYNNEI. This CDR3 is built from 15 residues. V dropped 6 bases and J dropped 0 bases, with 15 bases sitting between them. This chain's CDR3 is CASSPYRQGSYEQYF. The CDR3 DNA reads TGTGCCAGCAGCCCCTACCGCCAGGGCTCCTACGAGCAGTACTTC.

This clonotype was observed a handful of times. The V and J genes are TRBV11-1 and TRBJ1-3; a possible D gene is TRBD1 (5 bases). Germline V lookup: CDR1 SGHAT, CDR2 FQDESV (reference sequence). The CDR3 totals 16 residues. V gave up 1 base and J gave up 2 bases, with 12 bases separating them. CDR3 nucleotide sequence: TGTGCCAGCAGCTTAGGCCCCCCCAGGGCTGGAAACACCATATATTTT. The encoded protein is CASSLGPPRAGNTIYF.

This clonotype was counted once. This clone may be a read error of a much larger clone one base away. The V gene is TRBV14, the J gene TRBJ2-5; D gene ambiguous. The V gene's germline CDR1 is SGHDN and CDR2 FVKESK. Between the trimmed V and J ends, which lost 3 bases and 5 bases, there was a span of 7 bases. CDR3 length: 12 amino acids. CDR3 region: CASSQSRETQYF. The CDR3 DNA reads TGTGCCAGCAGCCAGTCCCGGGAGACCCAGTACTTC.

This clonotype appeared many times. V usage is TRBV19 and J usage is TRBJ1-5; D ambiguous. Germline V gene data show CDR1 as LNHDA and CDR2 as SQIVND (reference sequence). This CDR3 contains 15 residues. Trimming removed 5 bases from V and 1 base from J, with 12 bases in between. In nucleotides, the CDR3 is TGTGCCAGTAGTCCCTTCCCAAGGAGCAATCAGCCCCAGCATTTT. Its translation: CASSPFPRSNQPQHF.

The chain recombines TRBV7-3 with TRBJ1-3, with 8 nucleotides matching TRBD1. Germline V gene data show CDR1 as SGHTA and CDR2 as FQGTGA. This CDR3 is built from 15 residues. With 2 bases clipped from V and 4 bases from J, the junction kept 4 bases outside the gene matches. This CDR3 is CASSLQGAEGNTIYF. CDR3 nucleotide sequence: TGTGCCAGCAGCTTACAGGGGGCTGAAGGAAACACCATATATTTT. The full variable domain, with the rest looked up from reference TRBV7-3 and TRBJ1-3, is GAGVSQTPSNKVTEKGKYVELRCDPISGHTALYWYRQSLGQGPEFLIYFQGTGAADDSGLPNDRFFAVRPEGSVSTLKIQRTERGDSAVYLCASSLQGAEGNTIYFGEGSWLTVV.

V and J are TRBV28 and TRBJ2-7, with TRBD1 matching 7 bases. V was pared by 5 bases and J by 0 bases, with 10 bases of the junction left unmatched. The CDR3 totals 16 residues. The V gene's germline CDR1 is MDHEN and CDR2 SYDVKM. This CDR3 reads CASSLRRQGHSYEQYF. The CDR3 DNA reads TGTGCCAGCAGTCTAAGACGACAGGGACACTCCTACGAGCAGTACTTC.

With respect to this clonotype: An end of the junction differs from the germline gene, which may be a read error. This rearrangement joins TRBV19 to TRBJ2-7; 12 bases are shared with TRBD2. Germline assignment: CDR1 LNHDA and CDR2 SQIVND (reference sequence). The CDR3 consists of 17 residues. The CDR3: CATTGLAGNAPTYEQYF. The CDR3 coding sequence is TGCGCGACAACGGGACTAGCGGGCAACGCCCCCACCTACGAGCAGTACTTC.

This clonotype was seen only a few times. This may arise from a read error, as a much more abundant clone is one base away. This sequence joins TRBV10-3 and TRBJ2-7; the match to TRBD2 covers 10 bases. The CDR3 runs to 14 residues. Germline V gene sequence: CDR1 ENHRY, CDR2 SYGVKD. J gave up 7 bases and V 4 bases, and 7 bases lay outside the gene matches. The CDR3 sequence: CAISAAGGYNEQYF. DNA for the CDR3: TGTGCCATCAGTGCAGCGGGAGGGTACAATGAGCAGTACTTC.

With regard to this clonotype: One junction end disagrees with the germline gene, perhaps due to a read error. This chain uses TRBV12-3 or TRBV12-4 with TRBJ1-5, with a possible D match to TRBD1 (6 bases). This CDR3 has 14 amino acids. CDR3 coding DNA: TGTGCCAGCAGATCAACAGGGCCCAATCGGCCCCAGCATTTT. Residues: CASRSTGPNRPQHF.

This clonotype was counted ten times or more. The chain is built from TRBV19 and TRBJ1-2; 8 bases line up with TRBD1. CDR3 length: 15 residues. Trimming cost V 5 bases and J 1 base; bases outside gene matches: 6. Germline V gives CDR1 LNHDA, CDR2 SQIVND (reference sequence). CDR3 sequence reads: CASSETGGSNYGYTF. CDR3 nucleotides: TGTGCCAGTAGTGAAACAGGGGGGAGTAACTATGGCTACACCTTC. Full variable domain (outside the CDR3, taken from reference TRBV19 and TRBJ1-2): DGGITQSPKYLFRKEGQNVTLSCEQNLNHDAMYWYRQDPGQGLRLIYYSQIVNDFQKGDIAEGYSVSREKKESFPLTVTSAQKNPTAFYLCASSETGGSNYGYTFGSGTRLTVV.

This clonotype showed up many times. The J gene is TRBJ2-7, the V gene TRBV14; the match to TRBD1 covers 7 bases. Germline lookup yields CDR1 SGHDN and CDR2 FVKESK. The V gene end was trimmed by 4 bases and the J gene end by 7 bases; junction bases not matched to a gene: 16. The CDR3 is made up of 16 amino acids. The chain's CDR3 is CASSRHTGTATEEQYF. The CDR3 coding sequence is TGTGCCAGCAGCCGACACACCGGGACAGCGACGGAAGAGCAGTACTTC.

This clonotype was picked up many times. V is TRBV5-1 and J is TRBJ1-5; D is unclear. Between the trimmed V and J ends, which lost 0 bases and 0 bases, there was a span of 4 bases. The CDR3 is made up of 14 amino acids. The germline CDR1 and CDR2 sequences are SGHRS and YFSETQ. CDR3 region: CASSLEGSNQPQHF. The DNA of the CDR3 is TGCGCCAGCAGCTTGGAGGGTAGCAATCAGCCCCAGCATTTT.

The table lists this clonotype with many counts. This sequence joins TRBV9 and TRBJ2-7; 12 positions match TRBD2. Germline CDR1 is SGDLS and CDR2 is YYNGEE. This CDR3 contains 14 residues. The junction had 3 bases not matched to a gene; V was cut back by 0 bases and J by 8 bases. CDR3: CASSVELAGGQQYF. For the CDR3, the DNA is TGTGCCAGCAGCGTAGAACTAGCGGGAGGTCAGCAGTACTTC.

The chain combines TRBV7-8 with TRBJ2-1; no firm D call. The CDR3 extends over 11 amino acids. The germline V gene encodes CDR1 SGHVS and CDR2 FQNEAQ. The V end lost 5 bases, the J end lost 8 bases, and 7 bases lay between the germline ends. This CDR3 is CASSPQYEQFF. CDR3 coding DNA: TGTGCCAGCAGCCCTCAGTATGAGCAGTTCTTC.

The rearrangement links TRBV12-3 or TRBV12-4 to TRBJ2-7; D call uncertain. The V gene lost 2 bases and the J gene lost 0 bases, with 14 bases spanning the gap. The CDR3 runs to 16 residues. The CDR3 nucleotides are TGTGCCAGCAGTTTATGGTTTCGTGGCACCTCCTACGAGCAGTACTTC. This codes for CASSLWFRGTSYEQYF.

The table lists this clonotype with many counts. This chain uses TRBV24-1 with TRBJ1-2; D perhaps matches TRBD1 (5 bases). CDR3 size: 13 residues. With 4 bases removed from V and 7 bases from J, the gap between germline ends came to 12 bases. Germline assignment: CDR1 KGHDR and CDR2 SFDVKD. CDR3 nucleotides: TGTGCCACCAGTGAATTGGGACGTGGTGGCTACACCTTC. This translates into CATSELGRGGYTF.

To note about this clonotype: The germline gene is not matched at one end of the junction; a read error may be the cause. The V and J genes are TRBV5-5 and TRBJ2-6; D remains unclear. Germline values: CDR1 SGHKS, CDR2 YYEKEE (reference sequence). The CDR3 is 16 amino acids. CDR3 sequence: CAGSFPLRAGANVLTF. CDR3 sequence (DNA): TGTGCCGGCAGCTTCCCCCTACGGGCTGGGGCCAACGTCCTGACTTTC.